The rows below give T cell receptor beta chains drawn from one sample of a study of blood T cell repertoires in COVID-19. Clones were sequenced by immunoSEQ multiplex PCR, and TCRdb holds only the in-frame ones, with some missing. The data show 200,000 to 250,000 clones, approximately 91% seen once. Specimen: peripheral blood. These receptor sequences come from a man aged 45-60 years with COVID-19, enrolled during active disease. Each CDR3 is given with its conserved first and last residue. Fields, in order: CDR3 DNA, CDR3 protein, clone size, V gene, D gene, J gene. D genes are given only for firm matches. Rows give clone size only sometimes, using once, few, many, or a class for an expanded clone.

CDR3nt: TGCGCCAGCAGCCCGGACAGAGGGGTCGTGAACACTGAAGCTTTCTTT
CDR3aa: CASSPDRGVVNTEAFF
abundance: once
v_gene: TRBV5-1
d_gene: -
j_gene: TRBJ1-1

CDR3nt: TGCGCCAGCAGCTTGGAAGCCAGGAGCGGTCCTGAGGAGCTGTTTTTT
CDR3aa: CASSLEARSGPEELFF
abundance: -
v_gene: TRBV5-1
d_gene: -
j_gene: TRBJ2-2

CDR3nt: TGTGCCAGCTCACCGTCGATGACAGGGGGGTTGAACACTGAAGCTTTCTTT
CDR3aa: CASSPSMTGGLNTEAFF
abundance: -
v_gene: TRBV18
d_gene: TRBD1
j_gene: TRBJ1-1

CDR3nt: TGTGCCAGCAGCCAATCGGTGGGGGGAGTTCAGCCCCAGCATTTT
CDR3aa: CASSQSVGGVQPQHF
abundance: few
v_gene: TRBV16
d_gene: -
j_gene: TRBJ1-5

CDR3nt: TGTGCCATCAGTGAGTCTTGGGCTAGCGGGATGGTTAGCGAGCAGTACTTC
CDR3aa: CAISESWASGMVSEQYF
abundance: -
v_gene: TRBV10-3
d_gene: TRBD2
j_gene: TRBJ2-7

CDR3nt: TGTGCCAGCAGCTCCTGGGACAGGGAAACCTCCTATAATTCACCCCTCCACTTT
CDR3aa: CASSSWDRETSYNSPLHF
abundance: -
v_gene: TRBV14
d_gene: TRBD1
j_gene: TRBJ1-6

CDR3nt: TGTGCCAGCAGTGAAGACAGGGGAGCAGATACGCAGTATTTT
CDR3aa: CASSEDRGADTQYF
abundance: -
v_gene: TRBV6-1
d_gene: TRBD1
j_gene: TRBJ2-3

CDR3nt: TGCAGCGTTGATTCAGGGGTGGGTGAAAAACTGTTTTTT
CDR3aa: CSVDSGVGEKLFF
abundance: -
v_gene: TRBV29-1
d_gene: -
j_gene: TRBJ1-4

CDR3nt: TGCGCCAGCAGCTTGCAGGGGGAAGAATCACCCCTCCACTTT
CDR3aa: CASSLQGEESPLHF
abundance: -
v_gene: TRBV5-1
d_gene: TRBD1
j_gene: TRBJ1-6

CDR3nt: TGTGCCAGCCCGCCCCCCCACCTAGCGGGGGGCCCAGATACGCAGTATTTT
CDR3aa: CASPPPHLAGGPDTQYF
abundance: -
v_gene: TRBV28
d_gene: TRBD2
j_gene: TRBJ2-3

CDR3nt: TGTGCCAGCAGCCCCACCGGGACAGGATCAGGGGCCAACGTCCTGACTTTC
CDR3aa: CASSPTGTGSGANVLTF
abundance: -
v_gene: TRBV3-1/TRBV3-2
d_gene: TRBD1
j_gene: TRBJ2-6

CDR3nt: TGTGTCAGCAGCTCGACTAGCGGGAGGTTGGAGACCCAGTACTTC
CDR3aa: CVSSSTSGRLETQYF
abundance: -
v_gene: TRBV7-8
d_gene: TRBD2
j_gene: TRBJ2-5

CDR3nt: TGTGCCAGCAGTGAATCAGGGGTGTATGGCTACACCTTC
CDR3aa: CASSESGVYGYTF
abundance: -
v_gene: TRBV25-1
d_gene: -
j_gene: TRBJ1-2

CDR3nt: TGCGCCAGCAGCTTCGACGGGCAGCCCCAGCATTTT
CDR3aa: CASSFDGQPQHF
abundance: -
v_gene: TRBV5-1
d_gene: -
j_gene: TRBJ1-5

CDR3nt: TGTGCCAGCAGCCAAGATGGCCTAGCGGGGGGCCCTAGCTCCTACGAGCAGTACTTC
CDR3aa: CASSQDGLAGGPSSYEQYF
abundance: -
v_gene: TRBV3-1/TRBV3-2
d_gene: TRBD2
j_gene: TRBJ2-7

CDR3nt: TGTGCCAGCAGCTTAGTGGGCTCGGGGACTGAAGCTTTCTTT
CDR3aa: CASSLVGSGTEAFF
abundance: -
v_gene: TRBV11-2
d_gene: -
j_gene: TRBJ1-1

CDR3nt: TGTGCCAGCAGTGATGGGGGACACGAACAAGAGACCCAGTACTTC
CDR3aa: CASSDGGHEQETQYF
abundance: -
v_gene: TRBV2
d_gene: -
j_gene: TRBJ2-5

CDR3nt: TGTGCCAGTAGTATAGATTTCAGGGGCTACGAGCAGTACTTC
CDR3aa: CASSIDFRGYEQYF
abundance: -
v_gene: TRBV19
d_gene: -
j_gene: TRBJ2-7

CDR3nt: TGCGCCAGCAGCTTAAGTATTGGGACAGGTATATTAAGCTCCTACAATGAGCAGTTCTTC
CDR3aa: CASSLSIGTGILSSYNEQFF
abundance: -
v_gene: TRBV5-1
d_gene: TRBD1
j_gene: TRBJ2-1

CDR3nt: TGTGCCAGCAGCTTAGAGTGGGCTAAAGAGCAGTTCTTC
CDR3aa: CASSLEWAKEQFF
abundance: -
v_gene: TRBV7-6
d_gene: -
j_gene: TRBJ2-1

CDR3nt: TGTGCCAGCAGCTTGGTGGACAGGGGTTTGGATGGCTACACCTTC
CDR3aa: CASSLVDRGLDGYTF
abundance: -
v_gene: TRBV5-6
d_gene: TRBD1
j_gene: TRBJ1-2

CDR3nt: TGTGCCAGCAGCTCCGGACAGGCGAGCACAGATACGCAGTATTTT
CDR3aa: CASSSGQASTDTQYF
abundance: -
v_gene: TRBV13
d_gene: TRBD1
j_gene: TRBJ2-3

CDR3nt: TGTGCCAGCAGGGGCCGCGGGAGCGGGACCAATGAGCAGTTCTTC
CDR3aa: CASRGRGSGTNEQFF
abundance: -
v_gene: TRBV6-5
d_gene: TRBD2
j_gene: TRBJ2-1

CDR3nt: TGCGCCAGCAGCTTAGGACTAGCCCAGAGAGGACCCTACAATGAGCAGTTCTTC
CDR3aa: CASSLGLAQRGPYNEQFF
abundance: -
v_gene: TRBV5-1
d_gene: TRBD2
j_gene: TRBJ2-1

CDR3nt: TGTGCCAGTAGTATAGGCTCAGGGGGAGCCCTTCAGCCCCAGCATTTT
CDR3aa: CASSIGSGGALQPQHF
abundance: -
v_gene: TRBV19
d_gene: TRBD1
j_gene: TRBJ1-5

CDR3nt: TGTGCCAGCAGTCGGGGTTACAATCAGCCCCAGCATTTT
CDR3aa: CASSRGYNQPQHF
abundance: -
v_gene: TRBV2
d_gene: -
j_gene: TRBJ1-5

CDR3nt: TGTGCCAGCAGTTACCGAGCGGGGGGGCCCGTCACAGATACGCAGTATTTT
CDR3aa: CASSYRAGGPVTDTQYF
abundance: -
v_gene: TRBV6-2/TRBV6-3
d_gene: TRBD2
j_gene: TRBJ2-3

CDR3nt: TGTGCCAGCAGCGTAGTTCCGGCAGCTAGCGGAGATCAAGAGACCCAGTACTTC
CDR3aa: CASSVVPAASGDQETQYF
abundance: -
v_gene: TRBV9
d_gene: TRBD2
j_gene: TRBJ2-5

CDR3nt: TGTGCCAGCAGCCTACCCCCCCGACTAGCGGGAGTTACAGAGACCCAGTACTTC
CDR3aa: CASSLPPRLAGVTETQYF
abundance: few
v_gene: TRBV7-9
d_gene: TRBD2
j_gene: TRBJ2-5

CDR3nt: TGCGCCAGCAGCGTCGGGACTAGCTTAGATACGCAGTATTTT
CDR3aa: CASSVGTSLDTQYF
abundance: -
v_gene: TRBV5-1
d_gene: TRBD2
j_gene: TRBJ2-3

CDR3nt: TGTGCTAGTGGTACAGGGGGCTGGAACGCGGGGAGAAGCTCCTACAATGAGCAGTTCTTC
CDR3aa: CASGTGGWNAGRSSYNEQFF
abundance: -
v_gene: TRBV12-5
d_gene: TRBD1
j_gene: TRBJ2-1

CDR3nt: TGTGCCAGCAGTTTATCGGGCAGCTACAATGAGCAGTTCTTC
CDR3aa: CASSLSGSYNEQFF
abundance: once
v_gene: TRBV27
d_gene: -
j_gene: TRBJ2-1

CDR3nt: TGTGCCAGCAGTTTATCTTCAACAGGGTCCACTGAAGCTTTCTTT
CDR3aa: CASSLSSTGSTEAFF
abundance: -
v_gene: TRBV27
d_gene: -
j_gene: TRBJ1-1

CDR3nt: TGCGCCAGCAGCCCCATACCGGGACAGGGAGGATACGAGCAGTACTTC
CDR3aa: CASSPIPGQGGYEQYF
abundance: -
v_gene: TRBV5-1
d_gene: TRBD1
j_gene: TRBJ2-7

CDR3nt: TGTGCCAGCAGTGAGAGGTCGGCGGGGAATCAGCCCCAGCATTTT
CDR3aa: CASSERSAGNQPQHF
abundance: -
v_gene: TRBV2
d_gene: -
j_gene: TRBJ1-5

CDR3nt: TGTGCCAGTAGGTCCGCGGGGGGCCTGAACACTGAAGCTTTCTTT
CDR3aa: CASRSAGGLNTEAFF
abundance: -
v_gene: TRBV19
d_gene: -
j_gene: TRBJ1-1

CDR3nt: TGTGCCAGCGGATGGACGGGGGCTAATGAAAAACTGTTTTTT
CDR3aa: CASGWTGANEKLFF
abundance: -
v_gene: TRBV6-5
d_gene: -
j_gene: TRBJ1-4

CDR3nt: TGTGCCAGCAGTTTACCAGGGGGAGAAGAGACCCAGTACTTC
CDR3aa: CASSLPGGEETQYF
abundance: -
v_gene: TRBV28
d_gene: TRBD1
j_gene: TRBJ2-5

CDR3nt: TGTGCCAGCAGGACAGGAAACAATGAGCAGTTCTTC
CDR3aa: CASRTGNNEQFF
abundance: -
v_gene: TRBV10-3
d_gene: TRBD1
j_gene: TRBJ2-1

CDR3nt: TGCGCCAGCAGCAGGGGACAGGTAGAGACCCAGTACTTC
CDR3aa: CASSRGQVETQYF
abundance: -
v_gene: TRBV5-1
d_gene: TRBD1
j_gene: TRBJ2-5